The rows below give T cell receptor beta chains drawn from one sample of a study of cytomegalovirus exposure and HLA in healthy donors. Some clones are missing from TCRdb's copy, which holds only in-frame ones; the method was immunoSEQ multiplex PCR. This sample has about 220,000 clones, with around 80% found just once. The specimen sequenced was PBMCs. The origin of the receptors is a woman aged 40 to 50 in good health and CMV-seropositive. The CDR3 runs from the conserved cysteine through the conserved F or W. A D gene is named only where the DNA matches it firmly. The size field is filled for only some rows; it gives once, few, many or a size class.

j_call: TRBJ1-6
d_call: NA
v_call: TRBV30
clone_size: once
cdr3_aa: CAWRSGTSSPLHF
cdr3_nt: TGTGCCTGGAGGTCGGGGACTAGTTCACCCCTCCACTTT

j_call: TRBJ2-1
d_call: TRBD2
v_call: TRBV5-1
clone_size: once
cdr3_aa: CASSLEYTSGGARVYNEQFF
cdr3_nt: TGCGCCAGCAGCTTGGAATACACTAGCGGGGGGGCCAGAGTCTACAATGAGCAGTTCTTC

j_call: TRBJ2-3
d_call: TRBD2
v_call: TRBV6-1
clone_size: NA
cdr3_aa: CASVGGGAADTQYF
cdr3_nt: TGTGCCAGCGTTGGCGGGGGGGCCGCAGATACGCAGTATTTT

j_call: TRBJ2-5
d_call: NA
v_call: TRBV9
clone_size: NA
cdr3_aa: CASSVNPTGIQETQYF
cdr3_nt: TGTGCCAGCAGCGTGAATCCCACGGGAATCCAAGAGACCCAGTACTTC

j_call: TRBJ2-7
d_call: NA
v_call: TRBV11-1
clone_size: NA
cdr3_aa: CASSSSYEQYF
cdr3_nt: TGTGCCAGCAGCTCTAGCTACGAGCAGTACTTC

j_call: TRBJ2-1
d_call: TRBD1
v_call: TRBV5-1
clone_size: NA
cdr3_aa: CASSLRVGRQGAGNEQFF
cdr3_nt: TGCGCCAGCAGCTTGCGGGTAGGTCGGCAGGGGGCTGGAAATGAGCAGTTCTTC

j_call: TRBJ2-1
d_call: TRBD2
v_call: TRBV7-3
clone_size: NA
cdr3_aa: CASSLSPGGIDNEQFF
cdr3_nt: TGTGCCAGCAGCTTATCGCCGGGAGGGATCGACAATGAGCAGTTCTTC

j_call: TRBJ2-1
d_call: TRBD2
v_call: TRBV18
clone_size: NA
cdr3_aa: CASSPKASGKNEQFF
cdr3_nt: TGTGCCAGCTCACCTAAGGCTAGCGGGAAGAATGAGCAGTTCTTC

j_call: TRBJ1-2
d_call: NA
v_call: TRBV6-5
clone_size: NA
cdr3_aa: CASSLGLRVNYGYTF
cdr3_nt: TGTGCCAGCAGTCTCGGATTGCGGGTCAACTATGGCTACACCTTC

j_call: TRBJ2-1
d_call: NA
v_call: TRBV19
clone_size: NA
cdr3_aa: CASSPLAPVYNEQFF
cdr3_nt: TGTGCCAGTAGCCCCCTAGCTCCGGTCTACAATGAGCAGTTCTTC

j_call: TRBJ2-1
d_call: TRBD2
v_call: TRBV30
clone_size: NA
cdr3_aa: CAWSVRAGSEQFF
cdr3_nt: TGTGCCTGGAGTGTACGAGCGGGATCCGAGCAGTTCTTC

j_call: TRBJ2-1
d_call: TRBD2
v_call: TRBV2
clone_size: NA
cdr3_aa: CASSGPSGGNNEQFF
cdr3_nt: TGTGCCAGCAGCGGACCTAGCGGGGGGAACAATGAGCAGTTCTTC

j_call: TRBJ2-1
d_call: TRBD1
v_call: TRBV2
clone_size: NA
cdr3_aa: CASSEGTGPRFYNEQFF
cdr3_nt: TGTGCCAGCAGTGAAGGGACAGGGCCCCGCTTCTACAATGAGCAGTTCTTC

j_call: TRBJ2-2
d_call: NA
v_call: TRBV10-3
clone_size: NA
cdr3_aa: CAISERRGRWSTGELFF
cdr3_nt: TGTGCCATCAGTGAGCGCAGGGGACGGTGGAGCACCGGGGAGCTGTTTTTT

j_call: TRBJ2-1
d_call: NA
v_call: TRBV6-6
clone_size: NA
cdr3_aa: CASSYSTRADEQFF
cdr3_nt: TGTGCCAGCAGTTACTCGACGCGGGCCGATGAGCAGTTCTTC

j_call: TRBJ2-7
d_call: TRBD2
v_call: TRBV14
clone_size: NA
cdr3_aa: CASSQDRRTSGSYEQYF
cdr3_nt: TGTGCCAGCAGCCAAGATCGGAGGACTAGCGGGAGCTACGAGCAGTACTTC

j_call: TRBJ2-5
d_call: TRBD2
v_call: TRBV27
clone_size: once
cdr3_aa: CASRSRGGGQETQYF
cdr3_nt: TGTGCCAGCAGGAGCCGGGGGGGAGGACAAGAGACCCAGTACTTC

j_call: TRBJ1-1
d_call: NA
v_call: TRBV7-9
clone_size: NA
cdr3_aa: CSSSFEGETEAFF
cdr3_nt: TGTTCCAGCAGCTTTGAGGGGGAAACTGAAGCTTTCTTT

j_call: TRBJ2-7
d_call: TRBD2
v_call: TRBV6-5
clone_size: NA
cdr3_aa: CASSEGLAGNEQYF
cdr3_nt: TGTGCCAGCAGTGAGGGACTAGCGGGAAATGAGCAGTACTTC

j_call: TRBJ2-6
d_call: NA
v_call: TRBV6-5
clone_size: once
cdr3_aa: CASTPGSGANVLTF
cdr3_nt: TGTGCCAGCACGCCGGGCTCTGGGGCCAACGTCCTGACTTTC

j_call: TRBJ1-4
d_call: TRBD1
v_call: TRBV13
clone_size: NA
cdr3_aa: CASSIGQGRGFGKLFF
cdr3_nt: TGTGCCAGCAGCATTGGACAGGGCCGAGGATTTGGGAAACTGTTTTTT

j_call: TRBJ2-3
d_call: TRBD2
v_call: TRBV15
clone_size: once
cdr3_aa: CATVETGGRDTQYF
cdr3_nt: TGTGCCACCGTAGAAACGGGGGGGAGAGATACGCAGTATTTT

j_call: TRBJ2-3
d_call: TRBD2
v_call: TRBV7-2
clone_size: NA
cdr3_aa: CASSLRVNGRGTDTQYF
cdr3_nt: TGTGCCAGCAGCTTAAGGGTCAACGGGAGGGGGACAGATACGCAGTATTTT

j_call: TRBJ2-7
d_call: TRBD1
v_call: TRBV6-1
clone_size: once
cdr3_aa: CASSEAWTGEYEQYF
cdr3_nt: TGTGCCAGCAGTGAAGCCTGGACAGGGGAGTACGAGCAGTACTTC

j_call: TRBJ2-6
d_call: NA
v_call: TRBV5-4
clone_size: NA
cdr3_aa: CASSFTGSGANVLTF
cdr3_nt: TGTGCCAGCAGCTTTACAGGGTCTGGGGCCAACGTCCTGACTTTC

j_call: TRBJ2-1
d_call: TRBD2
v_call: TRBV5-1
clone_size: NA
cdr3_aa: CASSLRAGGLTGNEQFF
cdr3_nt: TGCGCCAGCAGCTTAAGAGCGGGGGGCCTTACCGGCAATGAGCAGTTCTTC

j_call: TRBJ1-3
d_call: NA
v_call: TRBV5-6
clone_size: once
cdr3_aa: CASSLGHRISGNTIYF
cdr3_nt: TGTGCCAGCAGCTTAGGACACCGGATCTCTGGAAACACCATATATTTT

j_call: TRBJ1-1
d_call: NA
v_call: TRBV30
clone_size: NA
cdr3_aa: CAWSVRGTEAFF
cdr3_nt: TGTGCCTGGAGTGTAAGGGGCACTGAAGCTTTCTTT

j_call: TRBJ1-6
d_call: TRBD1
v_call: TRBV30
clone_size: NA
cdr3_aa: CAREPLGQGGSPLHF
cdr3_nt: TGTGCCCGCGAGCCCCTGGGACAGGGAGGATCACCCCTCCACTTT